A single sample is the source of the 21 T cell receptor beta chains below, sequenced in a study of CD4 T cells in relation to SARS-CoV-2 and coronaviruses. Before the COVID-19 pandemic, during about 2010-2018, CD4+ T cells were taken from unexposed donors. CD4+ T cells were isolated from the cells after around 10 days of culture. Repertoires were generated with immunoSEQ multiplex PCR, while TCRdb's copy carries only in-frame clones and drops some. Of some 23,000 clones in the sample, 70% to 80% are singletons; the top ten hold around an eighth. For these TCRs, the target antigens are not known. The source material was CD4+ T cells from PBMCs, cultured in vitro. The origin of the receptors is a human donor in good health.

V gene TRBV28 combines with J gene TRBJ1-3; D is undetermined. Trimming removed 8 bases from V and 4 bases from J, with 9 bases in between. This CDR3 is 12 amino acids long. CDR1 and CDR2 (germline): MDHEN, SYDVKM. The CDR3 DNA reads TGTGCCAGCGCGCGGGTCGGAAACACCATATATTTT. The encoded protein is CASARVGNTIYF.

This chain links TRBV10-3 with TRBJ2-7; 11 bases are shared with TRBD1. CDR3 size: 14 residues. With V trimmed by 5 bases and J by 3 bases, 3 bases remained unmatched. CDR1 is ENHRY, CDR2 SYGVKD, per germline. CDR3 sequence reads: CAISTGTGGYEQYF. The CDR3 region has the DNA TGTGCCATCAGTACCGGGACAGGGGGCTACGAGCAGTACTTC.

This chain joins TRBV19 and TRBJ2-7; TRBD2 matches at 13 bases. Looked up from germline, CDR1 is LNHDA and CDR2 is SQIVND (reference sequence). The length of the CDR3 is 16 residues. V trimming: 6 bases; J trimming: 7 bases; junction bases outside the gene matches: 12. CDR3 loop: CASRAGRTSGSEEQYF. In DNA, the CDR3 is TGTGCCAGTAGAGCGGGCCGGACTAGCGGGAGTGAAGAGCAGTACTTC.

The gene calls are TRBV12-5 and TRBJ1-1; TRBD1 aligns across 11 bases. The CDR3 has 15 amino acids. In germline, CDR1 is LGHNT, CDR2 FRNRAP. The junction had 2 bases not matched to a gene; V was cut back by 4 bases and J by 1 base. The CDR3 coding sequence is TGTGCTAGTGGTTGGGGGACAGGGGGGAACACTGAAGCTTTCTTT. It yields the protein CASGWGTGGNTEAFF.

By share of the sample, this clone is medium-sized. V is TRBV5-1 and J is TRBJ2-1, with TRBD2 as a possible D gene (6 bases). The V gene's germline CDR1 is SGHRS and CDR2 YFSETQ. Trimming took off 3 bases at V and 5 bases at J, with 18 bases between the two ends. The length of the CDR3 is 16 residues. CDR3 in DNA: TGCGCCAGCAGCTGGGGCTCGGGCGGGACGCACAATGAGCAGTTCTTC. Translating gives CASSWGSGGTHNEQFF.

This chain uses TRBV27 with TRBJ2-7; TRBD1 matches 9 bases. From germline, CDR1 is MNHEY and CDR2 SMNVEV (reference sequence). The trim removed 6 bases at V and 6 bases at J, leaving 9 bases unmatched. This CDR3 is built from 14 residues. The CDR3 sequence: CASRPGTGYSEQYF. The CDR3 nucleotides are TGTGCCAGCAGACCCGGGACAGGGTACAGCGAGCAGTACTTC.

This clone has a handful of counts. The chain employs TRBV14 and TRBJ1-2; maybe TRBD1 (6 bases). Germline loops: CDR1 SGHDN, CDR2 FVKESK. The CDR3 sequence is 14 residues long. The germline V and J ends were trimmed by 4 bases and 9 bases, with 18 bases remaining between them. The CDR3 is CASSPLGGASSYTF. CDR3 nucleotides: TGTGCCAGCAGCCCCCTGGGGGGGGCGTCGAGCTACACCTTC.

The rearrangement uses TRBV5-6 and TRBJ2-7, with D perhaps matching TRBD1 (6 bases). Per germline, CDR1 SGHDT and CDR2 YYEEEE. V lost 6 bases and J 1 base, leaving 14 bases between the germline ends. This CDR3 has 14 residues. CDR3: CASTESDRSYEQYF. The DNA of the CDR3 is TGTGCCAGCACCGAGAGCGACAGGTCCTACGAGCAGTACTTC.

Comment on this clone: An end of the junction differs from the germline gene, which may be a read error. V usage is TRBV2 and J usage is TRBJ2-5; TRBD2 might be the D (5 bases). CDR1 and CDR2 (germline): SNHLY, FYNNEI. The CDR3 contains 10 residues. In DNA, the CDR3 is TGTGCCAGCAGTATACGGGATCGGCACTTC. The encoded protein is CASSIRDRHF. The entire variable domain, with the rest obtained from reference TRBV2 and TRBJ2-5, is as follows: EPEVTQTPSHQVTQMGQEVILRCVPISNHLYFYWYRQILGQKVEFLVSFYNNEISEKSEIFDDQFSVERPDGSNFTLKIRSTKLEDSAMYFCASSIRDRHFGPGTRLLVL.

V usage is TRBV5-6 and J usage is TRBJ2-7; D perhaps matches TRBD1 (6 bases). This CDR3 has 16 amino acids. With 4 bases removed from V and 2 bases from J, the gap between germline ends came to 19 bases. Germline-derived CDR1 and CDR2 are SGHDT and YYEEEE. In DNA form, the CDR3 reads TGTGCCAGCAGCCAAGCTCTTGGGGGCAGGACCTACGAGCAGTACTTC. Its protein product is CASSQALGGRTYEQYF.

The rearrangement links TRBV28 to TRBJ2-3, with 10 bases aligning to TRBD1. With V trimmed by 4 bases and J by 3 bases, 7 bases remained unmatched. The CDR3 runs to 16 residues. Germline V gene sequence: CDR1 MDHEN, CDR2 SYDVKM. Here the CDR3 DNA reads TGTGCCAGCAGTTACCGGGACAGGGGAATGACAGATACGCAGTATTTT. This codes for CASSYRDRGMTDTQYF.

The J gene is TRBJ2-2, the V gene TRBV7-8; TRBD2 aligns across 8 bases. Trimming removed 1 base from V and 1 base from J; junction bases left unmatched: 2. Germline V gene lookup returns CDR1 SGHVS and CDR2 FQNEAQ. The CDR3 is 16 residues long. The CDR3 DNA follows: TGTGCCAGCAGCTTAGAAACTAGCGGGAACACCGGGGAGCTGTTTTTT. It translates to CASSLETSGNTGELFF.

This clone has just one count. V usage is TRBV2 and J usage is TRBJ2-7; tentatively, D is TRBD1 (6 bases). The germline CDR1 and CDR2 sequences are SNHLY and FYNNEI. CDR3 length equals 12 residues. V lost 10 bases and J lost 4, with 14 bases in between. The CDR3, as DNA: TGTGCCATTAGACAGGCGGAGTACGAGCAGTACTTC. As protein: CAIRQAEYEQYF. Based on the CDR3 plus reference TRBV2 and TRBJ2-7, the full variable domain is EPEVTQTPSHQVTQMGQEVILRCVPISNHLYFYWYRQILGQKVEFLVSFYNNEISEKSEIFDDQFSVERPDGSNFTLKIRSTKLEDSAMYFCAIRQAEYEQYFGPGTRLTVT.

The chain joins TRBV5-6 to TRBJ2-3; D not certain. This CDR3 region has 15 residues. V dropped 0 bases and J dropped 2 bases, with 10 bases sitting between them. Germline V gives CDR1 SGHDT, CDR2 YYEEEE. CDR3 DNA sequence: TGTGCCAGCAGCTTGGCCCAGATCTACACAGATACGCAGTATTTT. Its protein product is CASSLAQIYTDTQYF. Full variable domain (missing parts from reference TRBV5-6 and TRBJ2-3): DAGVTQSPTHLIKTRGQQVTLRCSPKSGHDTVSWYQQALGQGPQFIFQYYEEEERQRGNFPDRFSGHQFPNYSSELNVNALLLGDSALYLCASSLAQIYTDTQYFGPGTRLTVL.

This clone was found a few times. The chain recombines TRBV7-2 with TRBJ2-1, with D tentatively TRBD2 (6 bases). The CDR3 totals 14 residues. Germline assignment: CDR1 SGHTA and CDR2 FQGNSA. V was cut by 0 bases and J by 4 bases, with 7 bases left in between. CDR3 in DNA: TGTGCCAGCAGCTTAGCGGCGGGGTACAATGAGCAGTTCTTC. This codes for CASSLAAGYNEQFF.

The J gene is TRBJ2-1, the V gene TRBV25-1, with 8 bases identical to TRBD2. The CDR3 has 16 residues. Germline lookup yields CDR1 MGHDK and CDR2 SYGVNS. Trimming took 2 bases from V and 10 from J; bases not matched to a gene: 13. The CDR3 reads CASSEGRGDPRNEQFF. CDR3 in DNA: TGTGCCAGCAGTGAAGGGCGGGGGGACCCCCGGAACGAGCAGTTCTTC.

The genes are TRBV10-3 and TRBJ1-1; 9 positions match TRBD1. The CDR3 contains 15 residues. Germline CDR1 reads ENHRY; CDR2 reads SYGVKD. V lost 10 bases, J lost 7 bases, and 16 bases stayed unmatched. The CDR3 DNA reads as TGTGCCACTTCGACAGGGGGGTATCGTCGGGTTGAAGCTTTCTTT. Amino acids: CATSTGGYRRVEAFF.

The CDR3 sequence: CASRGRGTMNTEAFF. CDR3 DNA: TGTGCCAGCCGAGGAAGGGGAACAATGAACACTGAAGCTTTCTTT. V gene TRBV18 combines with J gene TRBJ1-1, with a possible D match to TRBD1 (5 bases). The CDR3 spans 15 residues. The germline V and J ends were trimmed by 8 bases and 0 bases, with 16 bases remaining between them. The germline gives CDR1 KGHSH, CDR2 LQKENI.

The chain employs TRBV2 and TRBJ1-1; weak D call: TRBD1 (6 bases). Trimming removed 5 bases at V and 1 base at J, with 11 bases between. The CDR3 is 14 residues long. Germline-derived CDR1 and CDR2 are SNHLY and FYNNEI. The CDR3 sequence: CASSKWDKNTEAFF. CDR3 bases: TGTGCCAGCAGTAAATGGGACAAGAACACTGAAGCTTTCTTT.

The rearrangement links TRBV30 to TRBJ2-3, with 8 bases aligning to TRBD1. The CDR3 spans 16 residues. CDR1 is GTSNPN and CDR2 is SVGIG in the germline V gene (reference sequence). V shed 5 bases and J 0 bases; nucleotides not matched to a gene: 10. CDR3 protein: CAWAGQAGHSTDTQYF. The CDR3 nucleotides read TGTGCCTGGGCGGGACAGGCGGGACATAGCACAGATACGCAGTATTTT.

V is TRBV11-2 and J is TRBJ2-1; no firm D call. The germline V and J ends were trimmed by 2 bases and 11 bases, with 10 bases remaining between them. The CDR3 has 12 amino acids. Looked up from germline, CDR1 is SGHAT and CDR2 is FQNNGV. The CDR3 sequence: CASSLRLEKQFF. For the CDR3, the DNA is TGTGCCAGCAGCTTACGGCTAGAAAAGCAGTTCTTC.